The 32 T cell receptor beta chains given below trace back to one sample, sequenced in a study of Tregs in tolerant kidney transplant recipients. The table came from immunoSEQ multiplex PCR; TCRdb's copy has only in-frame clones and leaves some out. The sample includes roughly 99,000 clones, roughly 93% seen only once; the top ten take 0.46%. Specimen: CD4+ T cells from blood, collected before the transplant. The receptor source for this set is a human donor who received a combined kidney and bone marrow transplant.

There are a few counts of this clone. The genes are TRBV2 and TRBJ2-7; unclear D gene. The CDR3 is 12 residues long. V was cut by 4 bases and J by 5 bases, with 9 bases left in between. Germline lookup yields CDR1 SNHLY and CDR2 FYNNEI. CDR3 DNA sequence: TGTGCCAGCAGTGTGCTGGGCCACGAGCAGTACTTC. Encoded protein: CASSVLGHEQYF.

J is TRBJ1-2 and V is TRBV20-1; D remains ambiguous. The V and J ends lost 2 bases and 8 bases respectively, with 9 bases between them. Per germline, CDR1 DFQATT and CDR2 SNEGSKA (reference sequence). The CDR3 has 11 amino acids. CDR3 sequence: CSARNQVGYTF. The CDR3 DNA is TGCAGTGCTAGAAATCAGGTGGGCTACACCTTC.

The V gene is TRBV30, the J gene TRBJ1-1; possible D gene TRBD1, 5 bases. V lost 8 bases, J lost 4 bases, and 8 bases lay in between. Germline assignment: CDR1 GTSNPN and CDR2 SVGIG (reference sequence). This CDR3 is built from 10 residues. CDR3 amino acids: CAGQITEAFF. The CDR3 coding sequence is TGTGCCGGACAAATCACTGAAGCTTTCTTT.

V gene TRBV4-2 combines with J gene TRBJ2-5, with 7 nucleotides matching TRBD2. Losses at the gene ends were 1 base for V and 2 bases for J; bases not matched to a gene: 4. The CDR3 extends over 15 amino acids. Germline V gene lookup returns CDR1 LGHNA and CDR2 YNFKEQ. The CDR3 DNA is TGTGCCAGCAGCCAAGGCGCGGGGGAACAAGAGACCCAGTACTTC. This codes for CASSQGAGEQETQYF.

The V call is TRBV4-3, the J call TRBJ2-4; 10 bases align to TRBD2. J was trimmed by 0 bases and V by 2 bases; bases with no gene match: 13. The germline V gene encodes CDR1 LGHNA and CDR2 YSLEER. The CDR3 runs to 20 residues. The CDR3 nucleotides read TGCGCCAGCAGCCAAAATCTAGGGACTAGCGATTCACTAGCCAAAAACATTCAGTACTTC. This codes for CASSQNLGTSDSLAKNIQYF.

The genes are TRBV5-1 and TRBJ2-1; 11 bases are shared with TRBD1. The V segment lost 4 bases and the J segment 3 bases; nucleotides outside the gene matches: 6. Germline lookup yields CDR1 SGHRS and CDR2 YFSETQ. The CDR3 runs 16 residues. The CDR3 DNA reads as TGCGCCAGCAGCGAACAAGGGACAGGGGGCTACAATGAGCAGTTCTTC. Amino acids: CASSEQGTGGYNEQFF. The full variable domain, rest sourced from reference TRBV5-1 and TRBJ2-1, is KAGVTQTPRYLIKTRGQQVTLSCSPISGHRSVSWYQQTPGQGLQFLFEYFSETQRNKGNFPGRFSGRQFSNSRSEMNVSTLELGDSALYLCASSEQGTGGYNEQFFGPGTRLTVL.

This clone was counted once. J is TRBJ2-2 and V is TRBV6-1; 7 nucleotides line up with TRBD2. V lost 4 bases to trimming and J lost 3 bases; unmatched junction nucleotides: 2. Germline-derived CDR1 and CDR2 are MNHNS and SASEGT. This CDR3 has 14 amino acids. The CDR3 region is CASSVAGDTGELFF. CDR3 DNA: TGTGCCAGCAGTGTTGCGGGGGACACCGGGGAGCTGTTTTTT.

This chain joins TRBV21-1 and TRBJ2-1; the table's D gene call, TRBD2, was not cross checked with the DNA. TRBV21-1 is recorded as a pseudogene. CDR3 length: 18 amino acids. This CDR3 reads CASTRLAGGPVHYNEQFF. The CDR3 DNA is TGTGCCAGCACCCGACTAGCGGGAGGACCAGTTCACTACAATGAGCAGTTCTTC.

The chain carries TRBV10-3 and TRBJ1-6; perhaps TRBD1 as D (5 bases). V lost 2 bases to trimming and J lost 13 bases, with 21 bases between them. CDR3 length: 16 amino acids. Germline values: CDR1 ENHRY, CDR2 SYGVKD. The CDR3 sequence is CAISEEDRDWGTPLHF. The CDR3 DNA is TGTGCCATCAGTGAGGAGGACCGGGACTGGGGAACTCCCCTCCACTTT.

The chain employs TRBV7-8 and TRBJ2-3; TRBD2 is a possible D gene (6 bases). V lost 4 bases and J lost 3, with 11 bases in between. This CDR3 contains 14 residues. The germline gives CDR1 SGHVS, CDR2 FQNEAQ. CDR3 protein: CASSSGSGTDTQYF. The CDR3 nucleotides are TGTGCCAGCAGCTCCGGGAGTGGGACAGATACGCAGTATTTT.

This clone was found a few times. The chain carries TRBV19 and TRBJ1-2, with 9 bases that match TRBD1. Per the germline V gene, CDR1 is LNHDA and CDR2 is SQIVND (reference sequence). With V trimmed by 6 bases and J by 8 bases, 7 bases remained unmatched. The CDR3 spans 13 residues. CDR3 bases: TGTGCCAGTAGACCACAGGGGGCGCGAGGCTACACCTTC. Its translation: CASRPQGARGYTF.

This rearrangement joins TRBV25-1 to TRBJ2-2, with D possibly matching TRBD2 (7 bases). Looked up from germline, CDR1 is MGHDK and CDR2 is SYGVNS. The CDR3 totals 17 residues. The V gene lost 3 bases and the J gene lost 3 bases, with 17 bases spanning the gap. CDR3 sequence (DNA): TGTGCCAGCAGTGAGAGGGGGGGGGCCAGGGACACCGGGGAGCTGTTTTTT. It is translated as CASSERGGARDTGELFF.

The rearrangement joins TRBV4-3 to TRBJ2-2; D is perhaps TRBD2 (7 bases). V was pared by 5 bases and J by 7 bases, with 11 bases between. CDR1 is LGHNA and CDR2 is YSLEER in the germline V gene. The CDR3 loop spans 13 amino acids. The chain's CDR3 is CASSGGAVGELFF. The CDR3 DNA is TGCGCCAGCAGCGGGGGGGCCGTCGGGGAGCTGTTTTTT.

V is TRBV27 and J is TRBJ2-7, with 8 bases lining up with TRBD1. The J segment lost 3 bases and the V segment lost 5 bases, leaving 6 bases of the junction unmatched. The CDR3 is 14 amino acids. CDR1 and CDR2 from the germline V gene are MNHEY and SMNVEV (reference sequence). Here the CDR3 DNA reads TGTGCCAGCAGTCCGGACAGGGTAGACTACGAGCAGTACTTC. Its translation is CASSPDRVDYEQYF.

The table lists this clone with a count of one. V usage is TRBV18 and J usage is TRBJ2-5, with TRBD2 matching 7 bases. The junction had 9 bases not matched to a gene; V was cut back by 3 bases and J by 11 bases. The germline gives CDR1 KGHSH, CDR2 LQKENI. CDR3 size: 13 residues. This chain's CDR3 is CASSPGGEAQQYF. In DNA form, the CDR3 reads TGTGCCAGCTCACCGGGGGGGGAGGCTCAGCAGTACTTC.

The rearrangement uses TRBV7-9 and TRBJ1-2; 7 bases align to TRBD1. The V and J ends lost 3 bases and 5 bases, in that order; junction bases with no gene match: 6. The CDR3 runs to 14 residues. Germline loops: CDR1 SEHNR, CDR2 FQNEAQ (reference sequence). The CDR3 spells CASSFGTATYGYTF. The CDR3 DNA sequence: TGTGCCAGCAGCTTCGGGACAGCTACTTATGGCTACACCTTC.

A remark on this clone: The same CDR3 can be traced to other DNA sequences in this sample. The rearrangement joins TRBV30 to TRBJ1-6; tentative D call: TRBD1 (5 bases). Trimming removed 3 bases from V and 4 bases from J, with 13 bases in between. The germline V gene has CDR1 GTSNPN and CDR2 SVGIG (reference sequence). The CDR3 spans 15 residues. The CDR3 sequence is CAWRWAPGYNSPLHF. CDR3 DNA: TGTGCCTGGAGATGGGCCCCAGGGTATAATTCACCCCTCCACTTT.

The CDR3 loop is CASSSYRAEDEKLFF. CDR3 nucleotide sequence: TGTGCCAGCAGTTCATACAGGGCGGAAGATGAAAAACTGTTTTTT. The chain combines TRBV27 with TRBJ1-4; possibly TRBD1 for D (6 bases). Germline-derived CDR1 and CDR2 are MNHEY and SMNVEV (reference sequence). This CDR3 spans 15 amino acids. The V and J ends lost 4 bases and 6 bases respectively, with 15 bases between them.

The CDR3 here is CASSLVQGVGNTIYF. CDR3 in DNA: TGTGCCAGCAGCTTAGTTCAGGGGGTCGGAAACACCATATATTTT. The chain links TRBV7-2 to TRBJ1-3, with 7 bases fitting TRBD1. From germline, CDR1 is SGHTA and CDR2 FQGNSA. V was pared by 1 base and J by 4 bases, with 4 bases of the junction left unmatched. The CDR3 is 15 amino acids.

This clone was recorded once. The junction and the germline gene differ at one end; a read error may be behind it. This sample includes further DNA sequences coding for the same CDR3. CDR3 DNA: TGTGCCAGCAGTTTCGACAGGGGGATTAATTCCCCCCTCCACTTT. Protein product: CASSFDRGINSPLHF. The rearrangement links TRBV7-2 to TRBJ1-6, with 9 bases lining up with TRBD1. CDR3 size: 15 residues. Germline CDR1 reads SGHTA; CDR2 reads FQGNSA.

The genes are TRBV7-6 and TRBJ2-7, with D maybe TRBD2 (6 bases). Trimming removed 4 bases from V and 0 bases from J, with 13 bases in between. The V gene's germline CDR1 is SGHVS and CDR2 FNYEAQ. The CDR3 is 15 amino acids. The CDR3 reads CASSSGTSSSYEQYF. CDR3 bases: TGTGCCAGCAGCTCGGGGACTTCCAGCTCCTACGAGCAGTACTTC.

The chain has TRBV6-1 and TRBJ2-1; 11 bases fit TRBD2. The CDR3 spans 14 residues. Germline V gene data show CDR1 as MNHNS and CDR2 as SASEGT. V shed 8 bases and J 6 bases; nucleotides not matched to a gene: 6. CDR3 sequence (DNA): TGTGCCAGCGCAACTAGCGGGAGCATCAATGAGCAGTTCTTC. This translates into CASATSGSINEQFF.

The rearrangement joins TRBV10-3 to TRBJ2-3; no firm D call. The germline V gene encodes CDR1 ENHRY and CDR2 SYGVKD. Trimming shortened V by 4 bases and J by 2 bases, and 16 bases separated the two germline ends. CDR3 length: 16 amino acids. In nucleotides, the CDR3 is TGTGCCATCAGTGGTCAGGCGCTAACCTACACAGATACGCAGTATTTT. Translation: CAISGQALTYTDTQYF.

The CDR3 is CASSESSNGANYGYTF. The CDR3 nucleotides read TGTGCCAGCAGTGAATCTTCCAACGGAGCTAACTATGGCTACACCTTC. V is TRBV6-1 and J is TRBJ1-2; D remains ambiguous. V was shortened by 2 bases and J by 0 bases, with 13 bases between the two germline ends. The germline V gene has CDR1 MNHNS and CDR2 SASEGT. CDR3 size: 16 residues.

The chain carries TRBV18 and TRBJ1-1, with no clear D. The CDR3 totals 14 residues. V lost 2 bases and J 4 bases, leaving 11 bases between the germline ends. Germline V gives CDR1 KGHSH, CDR2 LQKENI. CDR3 residues: CASSPDLRGTEAFF. The CDR3 DNA sequence: TGTGCCAGCTCACCAGATCTCCGGGGCACTGAAGCTTTCTTT.

This chain connects TRBV25-1 to TRBJ2-4; D possibly corresponds to TRBD1 (5 bases). V was trimmed by 3 bases and J by 0 bases, leaving 6 bases between them. This CDR3 comprises 14 residues. The germline V gene encodes CDR1 MGHDK and CDR2 SYGVNS. The CDR3 DNA reads as TGTGCCAGCAGTGAGGGGCTAGCCAAAAACATTCAGTACTTC. Its protein is CASSEGLAKNIQYF. Based on the CDR3 plus reference TRBV25-1 and TRBJ2-4, the full variable domain is EADIYQTPRYLVIGTGKKITLECSQTMGHDKMYWYQQDPGMELHLIHYSYGVNSTEKGDLSSESTVSRIRTEHFPLTLESARPSHTSQYLCASSEGLAKNIQYFGAGTRLSVL.

V and J are TRBV9 and TRBJ1-4; 9 nucleotides line up with TRBD1. V lost 1 base and J lost 5; bases outside the gene matches: 6. The CDR3 spans 16 residues. The V gene's germline CDR1 is SGDLS and CDR2 YYNGEE. The CDR3 sequence is CASSVSFGQGNEKLFF. The CDR3 DNA is TGTGCCAGCAGCGTATCCTTCGGACAGGGGAATGAAAAACTGTTTTTT.

In its sample, this clone was seen once. The J gene is TRBJ1-1, the V gene TRBV30, with 9 bases aligning to TRBD1. The germline V gene has CDR1 GTSNPN and CDR2 SVGIG (reference sequence). The CDR3 contains 14 residues. J was trimmed by 6 bases and V by 3 bases; bases with no gene match: 8. CDR3 loop: CAWSLDRGIAEAFF. The CDR3 DNA is TGTGCCTGGAGCTTGGACAGGGGAATTGCTGAAGCTTTCTTT.

This clone was counted a single time. V usage is TRBV7-3 and J usage is TRBJ2-5; no firm D call. The assigned J gene may be wrong: the sequence end matches TRBJ2-7 better. This CDR3 contains 13 residues. Germline CDR1 reads SGHTA; CDR2 reads FQGTGA. The chain's CDR3 is CASSLFSAREQYF. CDR3 nucleotide sequence: TGTGCCAGCAGCTTATTTTCCGCGCGCGAGCAGTACTTC.

The chain is built from TRBV11-3 and TRBJ2-3; a possible D gene is TRBD2 (6 bases). The V end lost 4 bases, the J end lost 6 bases, and 17 bases lay between the germline ends. CDR1 SGHNT and CDR2 YENEEA come from the germline V gene. The CDR3 extends over 15 amino acids. In nucleotides, the CDR3 is TGTGCCAGCAGCTACGGGACTCTCTCACAGGATACGCAGTATTTT. Its protein is CASSYGTLSQDTQYF.

V is TRBV7-9 and J is TRBJ1-2; 7 nucleotides match TRBD1. The CDR3 has 12 residues. Germline CDR1 and CDR2: SEHNR and FQNEAQ (reference sequence). The V segment lost 3 bases and the J segment 8 bases; nucleotides outside the gene matches: 3. The CDR3 sequence is CASSFTGEGYTF. The CDR3 DNA reads as TGTGCCAGCAGCTTCACAGGGGAAGGCTACACCTTC.

The rearrangement uses TRBV10-3 and TRBJ2-1; 7 bases fit TRBD2. The CDR3 runs 15 residues. Per germline, CDR1 ENHRY and CDR2 SYGVKD. Germline trimming cut 0 bases from V and 6 bases from J; bases unmatched to any gene: 5. CDR3 sequence: CAISESWREFNEQFF. The CDR3 DNA reads TGTGCCATCAGTGAGTCGTGGCGGGAGTTCAATGAGCAGTTCTTC.